These 22 T cell receptor beta chains share one sample of origin, sequenced in a study of cytomegalovirus exposure and HLA in healthy donors. The PCR made use of 60 Vbeta and 13 Jbeta primers. Using immunoSEQ multiplex PCR, the repertoire was profiled, and TCRdb retains in-frame clones only, with some absent. Its table lists some 67,000 clones. What was sequenced was PBMCs. The receptors were sampled from a woman in her 30s in good health and CMV-seronegative.

The rearrangement links TRBV7-9 to TRBJ2-1; TRBD2 aligns across 9 bases. From germline, CDR1 is SEHNR and CDR2 FQNEAQ (reference sequence). CDR3 length: 15 amino acids. Trimming cost V 3 bases and J 0 bases; bases outside gene matches: 0. The CDR3 nucleotides read TGTGCCAGCAGCTTTAGCGGGAGCTCCTACAATGAGCAGTTCTTC. Its protein product is CASSFSGSSYNEQFF.

V usage is TRBV27 and J usage is TRBJ1-1; D uncertain. The germline V gene encodes CDR1 MNHEY and CDR2 SMNVEV (reference sequence). This CDR3 contains 11 residues. V was trimmed by 6 bases and J by 7 bases, leaving 9 bases between them. CDR3 DNA sequence: TGTGCCAGCAGCAGTACCCGTGAAGCTTTCTTT. It translates to CASSSTREAFF.

The chain links TRBV6-5 to TRBJ1-1, with D perhaps matching TRBD1 (5 bases). Germline assignment: CDR1 MNHEY and CDR2 SVGAGI. The V gene lost 5 bases and the J gene lost 0 bases, with 13 bases spanning the gap. CDR3 size: 15 residues. CDR3 in amino acids: CASSHRQSMNTEAFF. The CDR3 DNA sequence: TGTGCCAGCAGTCACCGACAGAGCATGAACACTGAAGCTTTCTTT.

The rearrangement joins TRBV9 to TRBJ1-4; TRBD1 matches at 9 bases. Germline trimming cut 4 bases from V and 4 bases from J; bases unmatched to any gene: 5. The germline gives CDR1 SGDLS, CDR2 YYNGEE. The length of the CDR3 is 15 residues. CDR3 in DNA: TGTGCCAGCAGCCACAGGGGGCTGGGTAATGAAAAACTGTTTTTT. Translated: CASSHRGLGNEKLFF.

The gene calls are TRBV6-1 and TRBJ2-7, with TRBD1 identical over 9 bases. The CDR3 loop spans 16 amino acids. Germline CDR1 reads MNHNS; CDR2 reads SASEGT. With 0 bases clipped from V and 4 bases from J, the junction kept 7 bases outside the gene matches. The CDR3 nucleotides are TGTGCCAGCAGTGAAGCGCTGGGACAGGGACGGTACGAGCAGTACTTC. Translation gives CASSEALGQGRYEQYF.

This chain links TRBV4-3 with TRBJ1-2; D remains unclear. Germline CDR1 is LGHNA and CDR2 is YSLEER. The CDR3 totals 15 residues. V lost 4 bases and J 4 bases, leaving 16 bases between the germline ends. The CDR3 DNA follows: TGCGCCAGCAGCCTCAATGGGCAGGCGTTCTATGGCTACACCTTC. Residues: CASSLNGQAFYGYTF.

The V call is TRBV5-6, the J call TRBJ2-7; D gene uncertain. V was pared by 3 bases and J by 0 bases, with 7 bases between. This CDR3 has 13 amino acids. Germline loops: CDR1 SGHDT, CDR2 YYEEEE. DNA for the CDR3: TGTGCCAGCAGCTCCGTTAGCTCCTACGAGCAGTACTTC. Translating it yields CASSSVSSYEQYF. Variable domain in full (rest from reference TRBV5-6 and TRBJ2-7): DAGVTQSPTHLIKTRGQQVTLRCSPKSGHDTVSWYQQALGQGPQFIFQYYEEEERQRGNFPDRFSGHQFPNYSSELNVNALLLGDSALYLCASSSVSSYEQYFGPGTRLTVT.

The chain links TRBV5-1 to TRBJ2-3; D possibly corresponds to TRBD1 (7 bases). This CDR3 has 16 amino acids. Germline-derived CDR1 and CDR2 are SGHRS and YFSETQ. V was pared by 6 bases and J by 5 bases, with 22 bases between. In nucleotides, the CDR3 is TGCGCCAGCACCCTGGGGAACACTCAGGGGGGAGATACGCAGTATTTT. Amino acid sequence: CASTLGNTQGGDTQYF.

J is TRBJ1-3 and V is TRBV19; no firm D call. Trimming removed 1 base at V and 0 bases at J, with 13 bases between. The CDR3 contains 17 residues. Germline loops: CDR1 LNHDA, CDR2 SQIVND (reference sequence). The CDR3 DNA is TGTGCCAGTAGTATAGGTGGAGGACGGAGCTCTGGAAACACCATATATTTT. Protein: CASSIGGGRSSGNTIYF.

The rearrangement links TRBV28 to TRBJ1-1, with D possibly TRBD1 on 5 matching bases. V was clipped by 8 bases and J by 6 bases, with 16 bases between them. The CDR3 runs 13 residues. The germline V gene encodes CDR1 MDHEN and CDR2 SYDVKM. The CDR3 coding sequence is TGTGCCAGCTCCGTGGGGCCCGAGGCTGAAGCTTTCTTT. The encoded protein is CASSVGPEAEAFF.

The chain uses TRBV27 and TRBJ1-1; the match to TRBD1 covers 9 bases. V shed 6 bases, J shed 7 bases, and the junction held 12 bases outside the gene matches. The germline V gene has CDR1 MNHEY and CDR2 SMNVEV (reference sequence). CDR3 size: 15 residues. Written as DNA, the CDR3 is TGTGCCAGCAGAGCGACAGGGGGGGGATTTGGTGAAGCTTTCTTT. It is translated as CASRATGGGFGEAFF.

The CDR3 spells CASSPGTGDEQYF. The CDR3 coding sequence is TGTGCCAGCTCCCCCGGGACAGGCGACGAGCAGTACTTC. The rearrangement joins TRBV18 to TRBJ2-7; 8 positions match TRBD1. The CDR3 spans 13 residues. Germline loops: CDR1 KGHSH, CDR2 LQKENI. The V segment lost 6 bases and the J segment 5 bases; nucleotides outside the gene matches: 6. The full variable domain, completed using reference TRBV18 and TRBJ2-7, is NAGVMQNPRHLVRRRGQEARLRCSPMKGHSHVYWYRQLPEEGLKFMVYLQKENIIDESGMPKERFSAEFPKEGPSILRIQQVVRGDSAAYFCASSPGTGDEQYFGPGTRLTVT.

In DNA, the CDR3 is TGTGCCAGTAGTCGAACAGCGGACCGAGCCTACAATGAGCAGTTCTTC. It is translated as CASSRTADRAYNEQFF. The V call is TRBV19, the J call TRBJ2-1, with a weak D call TRBD2 (5 bases). The CDR3 is made up of 16 amino acids. V was cut by 5 bases and J by 2 bases, with 16 bases left in between. Germline assignment: CDR1 LNHDA and CDR2 SQIVND (reference sequence).

The chain joins TRBV9 to TRBJ1-2; 10 nucleotides agree with TRBD1. The CDR3 consists of 16 residues. J lost 4 bases, V lost 0 bases, and 6 bases had no gene match. Germline V gene sequence: CDR1 SGDLS, CDR2 YYNGEE. CDR3 region: CASSVDRDRGIYGYTF. The CDR3 nucleotides read TGTGCCAGCAGCGTAGATAGGGACAGGGGTATCTATGGCTACACCTTC. The whole variable domain, filled in from reference TRBV9 and TRBJ1-2, reads DSGVTQTPKHLITATGQRVTLRCSPRSGDLSVYWYQQSLDQGLQFLIQYYNGEERAKGNILERFSAQQFPDLHSELNLSSLELGDSALYFCASSVDRDRGIYGYTFGSGTRLTVV.

This chain links TRBV27 with TRBJ2-7; 10 bases fit TRBD2. J lost 2 bases, V lost 5 bases, and 3 bases had no gene match. The CDR3 loop spans 14 amino acids. Germline values: CDR1 MNHEY, CDR2 SMNVEV (reference sequence). The CDR3 protein is CASSLAGDPYEQYF. The CDR3 DNA reads as TGTGCCAGCAGTCTAGCGGGAGATCCCTACGAGCAGTACTTC.

V gene TRBV6-5 combines with J gene TRBJ1-5, with TRBD1 as a possible D gene (6 bases). V was cut by 4 bases and J by 0 bases, with 13 bases left in between. CDR3 length: 16 amino acids. CDR1 is MNHEY and CDR2 is SVGAGI in the germline V gene. The DNA for the CDR3 is TGTGCCAGCAGTTCCCGGGACAACTATAGCAATCAGCCCCAGCATTTT. Translation: CASSSRDNYSNQPQHF.

The V call is TRBV20-1, the J call TRBJ2-5; weak D call: TRBD1 (6 bases). The end of the DNA is better explained by TRBJ2-7, so the J call may be wrong. The length of the CDR3 is 11 residues. Looked up from germline, CDR1 is DFQATT and CDR2 is SNEGSKA (reference sequence). Written as DNA, the CDR3 is TGCAGTGCGAGACAGGCTCCCGAGCAGTACTTC. It codes for CSARQAPEQYF.

The chain combines TRBV5-4 with TRBJ1-4; D remains unclear. V was shortened by 0 bases and J by 7 bases, with 4 bases between the two germline ends. The CDR3 has 12 amino acids. Germline CDR1 and CDR2: SGHNT and YYREEE (reference sequence). CDR3 loop: CASSLAGEKLFF. In nucleotides, the CDR3 is TGTGCCAGCAGCTTGGCGGGTGAAAAACTGTTTTTT. Filled out from reference TRBV5-4 and TRBJ1-4, the complete variable domain reads ETGVTQSPTHLIKTRGQQVTLRCSSQSGHNTVSWYQQALGQGPQFIFQYYREEENGRGNFPPRFSGLQFPNYSSELNVNALELDDSALYLCASSLAGEKLFFGSGTQLSVL.

The V and J genes are TRBV28 and TRBJ1-5; the D is unclear. Per the germline V gene, CDR1 is MDHEN and CDR2 is SYDVKM. V was pared by 3 bases and J by 2 bases, with 11 bases between. The CDR3 spans 15 residues. CDR3 coding DNA: TGTGCCAGCAGTTTGGAGGAGGCAGGCAATCAGCCCCAGCATTTT. Translated, it gives CASSLEEAGNQPQHF. The full variable domain, its missing parts supplied by reference TRBV28 and TRBJ1-5, is DVKVTQSSRYLVKRTGEKVFLECVQDMDHENMFWYRQDPGLGLRLIYFSYDVKMKEKGDIPEGYSVSREKKERFSLILESASTNQTSMYLCASSLEEAGNQPQHFGDGTRLSIL.

The V and J genes are TRBV29-1 and TRBJ1-1; D might be TRBD1 (5 bases). V dropped 4 bases and J dropped 1 base, with 13 bases sitting between them. Germline-derived CDR1 and CDR2 are SQVTM and ANQGSEA. The CDR3 contains 14 residues. CDR3 loop: CSVGTLYRNTEAFF. Here the CDR3 DNA reads TGCAGCGTTGGGACATTGTATAGGAACACTGAAGCTTTCTTT.

The chain joins TRBV15 to TRBJ2-3; 7 nucleotides agree with TRBD1. The CDR3 has 15 amino acids. CDR1 and CDR2 from the germline V gene are LNHNV and YYDKDF (reference sequence). Losses at the gene ends were 3 bases for V and 2 bases for J; bases not matched to a gene: 5. CDR3 in DNA: TGTGCCACCAGCAGGGGTGGGACAGACACAGATACGCAGTATTTT. The encoded protein is CATSRGGTDTDTQYF.

The CDR3 DNA sequence: TGTGCCAGCAGCGTAGCTGCGGGCACCTACGAGCAGTACTTC. Encoded protein: CASSVAAGTYEQYF. The V call is TRBV9, the J call TRBJ2-7; TRBD2 might be the D (5 bases). Germline loops: CDR1 SGDLS, CDR2 YYNGEE. The V end lost 0 bases, the J end lost 2 bases, and 9 bases lay between the germline ends. The CDR3 length is 14 residues. The whole variable domain, filled in from reference TRBV9 and TRBJ2-7, reads DSGVTQTPKHLITATGQRVTLRCSPRSGDLSVYWYQQSLDQGLQFLIQYYNGEERAKGNILERFSAQQFPDLHSELNLSSLELGDSALYFCASSVAAGTYEQYFGPGTRLTVT.